This T cell receptor beta chain was sequenced in a study of T-cell memory formation after mild COVID-19. At the level of the study: Clusters were largely donor specific.

This clonotype was observed a handful of times. Antigen specificity is unknown. Broader study findings: While clones contracting from day 15 to 85 were balanced between CD4 and CD8, later expanders leaned CD4+. Memory sampled before infection contained some responding clones, suggesting cross-reactive memory joined.

V lost 0 bases and J 0 bases, leaving 8 bases between the germline ends. Germline CDR1 and CDR2: MGHRA and YSYEKL. The CDR3 length is 15 residues. TCRdb redid the calling of the 5' RACE reads with MiXCR, one entry per CDR3 protein. The top ten hold roughly 40% of the sample, which has about 110,000 distinct CDR3 sequences, 14% seen once. Sample: PBMCs or a T cell subset sorted from them (not recorded which). The clonotype comes from a man younger than 30 who had mild COVID-19 (a few samples of this study predate the infection). Cell type and time point are not known. The genes are TRBV4-1 and TRBJ1-1; tentatively, D is TRBD1 (5 bases). The CDR3 sequence: CASSQDQDMNTEAFF. The DNA for the CDR3 is TGCGCCAGCAGCCAAGATCAGGACATGAACACTGAAGCTTTCTTT.